This T cell receptor (beta chain) was profiled in a study of neoadjuvant anti-PD-1 for oral cavity cancer. Study-wide background: Non-progressing patients received a fourth nivolumab dose near day 43, then surgery on days 50-56.

Study-wide results and limits: After neoadjuvant nivolumab, PBMC T cell clonality was significantly higher in non-responders than responders. TCR analyses covered only a few patients per response group.

Worth noting for this clone: Its antigen is currently unknown.

V shed 4 bases, J shed 6 bases, and the junction held 9 bases outside the gene matches. CDR1 SGHKS and CDR2 YYEKEE come from the germline V gene (reference sequence). This CDR3 comprises 14 residues. Time point here: after neoadjuvant nivolumab, at surgical resection. The patients had HPV-negative, locally advanced oral cavity squamous cell carcinoma. Libraries were prepared by immunoSEQ multiplex PCR; TCRdb keeps only in-frame clonotypes and omits some of them. The table includes 6,000 to 8,500 clones, about three fifths detected once. The chain is built from TRBV5-5 and TRBJ1-2, with TRBD1 matching over 7 bases. The clonotype originates from a person between 40 and 85 years old with oral cavity squamous cell carcinoma. The specimen comprised PBMCs, sampled after nivolumab (anti-PD-1) treatment. CDR3 coding DNA: TGTGCCAGCAGCCGTACCGGGACAGACAATGGCTACACCTTC. Residues: CASSRTGTDNGYTF.